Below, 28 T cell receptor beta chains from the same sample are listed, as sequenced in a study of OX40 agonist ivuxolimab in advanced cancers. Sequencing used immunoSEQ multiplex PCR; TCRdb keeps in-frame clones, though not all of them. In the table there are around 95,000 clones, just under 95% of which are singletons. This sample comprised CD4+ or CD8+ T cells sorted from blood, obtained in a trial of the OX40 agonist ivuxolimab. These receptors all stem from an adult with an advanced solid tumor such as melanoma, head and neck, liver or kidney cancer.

Written as DNA, the CDR3 is TGTGCCAGCAGCTCTTACTTGGACACCATATATTTT. This codes for CASSSYLDTIYF. The chain uses TRBV7-6 and TRBJ1-3; no clear D gene. In germline, CDR1 is SGHVS, CDR2 FNYEAQ. With 4 bases removed from V and 8 bases from J, the gap between germline ends came to 9 bases. The CDR3 spans 12 residues.

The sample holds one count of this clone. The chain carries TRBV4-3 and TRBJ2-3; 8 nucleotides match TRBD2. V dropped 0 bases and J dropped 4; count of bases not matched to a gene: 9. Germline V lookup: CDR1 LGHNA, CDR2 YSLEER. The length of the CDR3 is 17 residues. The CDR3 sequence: CASSQEKGSGSPDTQYF. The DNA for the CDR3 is TGCGCCAGCAGCCAAGAAAAAGGGAGCGGGAGCCCAGATACGCAGTATTTT.

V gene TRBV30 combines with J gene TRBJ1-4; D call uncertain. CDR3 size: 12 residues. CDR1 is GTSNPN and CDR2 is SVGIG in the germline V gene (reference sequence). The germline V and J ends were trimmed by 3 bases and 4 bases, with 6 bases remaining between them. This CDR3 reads CAWRDNNEKLFF. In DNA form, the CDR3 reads TGTGCCTGGAGAGACAATAATGAAAAACTGTTTTTT.

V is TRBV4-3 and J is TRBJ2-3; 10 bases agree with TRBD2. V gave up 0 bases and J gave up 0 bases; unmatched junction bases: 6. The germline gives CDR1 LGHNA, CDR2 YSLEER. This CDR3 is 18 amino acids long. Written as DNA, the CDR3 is TGCGCCAGCAGCCAAGAGAGCGGGGGGGCCACCAGCACAGATACGCAGTATTTT. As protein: CASSQESGGATSTDTQYF.

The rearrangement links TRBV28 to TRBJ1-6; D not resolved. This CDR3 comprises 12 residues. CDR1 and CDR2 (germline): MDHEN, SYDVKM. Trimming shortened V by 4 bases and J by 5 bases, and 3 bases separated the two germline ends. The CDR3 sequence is CASSSHNSPLHF. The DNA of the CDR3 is TGTGCCAGCAGTTCCCATAATTCACCCCTCCACTTT.

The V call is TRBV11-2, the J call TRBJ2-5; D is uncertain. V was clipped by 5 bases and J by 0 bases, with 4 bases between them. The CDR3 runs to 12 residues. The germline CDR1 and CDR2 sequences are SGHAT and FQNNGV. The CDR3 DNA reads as TGTGCCAGCAGCCCCTACCAAGAGACCCAGTACTTC. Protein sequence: CASSPYQETQYF.

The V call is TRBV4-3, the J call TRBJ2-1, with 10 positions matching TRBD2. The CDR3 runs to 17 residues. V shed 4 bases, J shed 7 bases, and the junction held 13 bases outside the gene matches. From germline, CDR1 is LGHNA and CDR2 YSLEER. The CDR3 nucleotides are TGCGCCAGCAGCCGGCGAGCGCCTAGCGGGGGCTTGAATGAGCAGTTCTTC. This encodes CASSRRAPSGGLNEQFF.

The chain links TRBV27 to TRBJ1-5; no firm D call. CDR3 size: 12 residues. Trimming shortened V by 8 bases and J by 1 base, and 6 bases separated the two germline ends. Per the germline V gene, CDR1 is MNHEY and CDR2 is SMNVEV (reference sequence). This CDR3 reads CASGRSNQPQHF. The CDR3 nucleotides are TGTGCCAGCGGGCGCAGCAATCAGCCCCAGCATTTT.

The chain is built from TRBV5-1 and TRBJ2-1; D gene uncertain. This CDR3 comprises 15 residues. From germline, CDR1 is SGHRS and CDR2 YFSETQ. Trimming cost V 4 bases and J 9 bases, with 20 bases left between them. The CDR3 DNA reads TGCGCCAGCAGCACTACTCCCAATCTCGGTGCTGAGCAGTTCTTC. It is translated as CASSTTPNLGAEQFF.

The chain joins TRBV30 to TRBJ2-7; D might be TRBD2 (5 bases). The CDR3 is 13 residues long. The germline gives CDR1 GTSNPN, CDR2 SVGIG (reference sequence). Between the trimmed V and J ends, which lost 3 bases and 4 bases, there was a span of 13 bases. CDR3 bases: TGTGCCTGGAGGAGGGTTGAGTGGTACGAGCAGTACTTC. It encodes CAWRRVEWYEQYF.

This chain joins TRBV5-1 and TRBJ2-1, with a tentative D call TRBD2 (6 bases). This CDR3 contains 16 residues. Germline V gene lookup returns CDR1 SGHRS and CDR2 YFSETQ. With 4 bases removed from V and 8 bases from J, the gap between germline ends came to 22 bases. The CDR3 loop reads CASSPLSRGGPDEQFF. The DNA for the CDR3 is TGCGCCAGCAGCCCGCTAAGTCGTGGAGGGCCCGATGAGCAGTTCTTC. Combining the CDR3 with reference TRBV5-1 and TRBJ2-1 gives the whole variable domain KAGVTQTPRYLIKTRGQQVTLSCSPISGHRSVSWYQQTPGQGLQFLFEYFSETQRNKGNFPGRFSGRQFSNSRSEMNVSTLELGDSALYLCASSPLSRGGPDEQFFGPGTRLTVL.

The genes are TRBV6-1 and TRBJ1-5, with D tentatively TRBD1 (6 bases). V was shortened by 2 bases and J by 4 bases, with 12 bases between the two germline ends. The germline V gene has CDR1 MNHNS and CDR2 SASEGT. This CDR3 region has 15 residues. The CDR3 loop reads CASSEWGAGNQPQHF. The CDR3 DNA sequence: TGTGCCAGCAGTGAATGGGGGGCAGGGAATCAGCCCCAGCATTTT.

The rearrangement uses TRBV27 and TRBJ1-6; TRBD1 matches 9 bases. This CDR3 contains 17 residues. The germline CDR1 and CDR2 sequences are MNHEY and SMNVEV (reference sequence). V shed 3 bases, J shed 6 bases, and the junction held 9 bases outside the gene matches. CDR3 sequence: CASSFGDREFRNSPLHF. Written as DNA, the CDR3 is TGTGCCAGCAGTTTCGGGGACAGGGAATTTCGTAATTCACCCCTCCACTTT.

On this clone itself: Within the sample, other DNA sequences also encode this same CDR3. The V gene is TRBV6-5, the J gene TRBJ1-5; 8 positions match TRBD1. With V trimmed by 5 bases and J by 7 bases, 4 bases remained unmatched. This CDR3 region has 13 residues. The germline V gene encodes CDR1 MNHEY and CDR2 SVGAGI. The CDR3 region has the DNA TGTGCCAGCAGTACAGGGGGTGGGCAGCCCCAGCATTTT. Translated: CASSTGGGQPQHF.

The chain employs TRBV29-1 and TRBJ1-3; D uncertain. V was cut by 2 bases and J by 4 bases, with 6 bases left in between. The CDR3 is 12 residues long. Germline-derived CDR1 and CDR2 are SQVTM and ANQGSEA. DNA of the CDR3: TGCAGCGTTGAATTAGGGGGAAACACCATATATTTT. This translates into CSVELGGNTIYF.

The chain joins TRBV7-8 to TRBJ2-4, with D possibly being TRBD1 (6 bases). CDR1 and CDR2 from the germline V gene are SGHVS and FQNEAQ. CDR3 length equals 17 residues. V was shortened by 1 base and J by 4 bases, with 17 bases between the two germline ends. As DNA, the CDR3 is TGTGCCAGCAGCTTAGAAGCGACAGGACCCCGAAAAAACATTCAGTACTTC. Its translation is CASSLEATGPRKNIQYF.

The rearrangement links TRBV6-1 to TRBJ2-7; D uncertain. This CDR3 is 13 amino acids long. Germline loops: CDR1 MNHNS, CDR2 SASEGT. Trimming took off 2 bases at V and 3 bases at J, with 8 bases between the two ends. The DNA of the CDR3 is TGTGCCAGCAGTGAAAGCACAATCTACGAGCAGTACTTC. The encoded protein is CASSESTIYEQYF.

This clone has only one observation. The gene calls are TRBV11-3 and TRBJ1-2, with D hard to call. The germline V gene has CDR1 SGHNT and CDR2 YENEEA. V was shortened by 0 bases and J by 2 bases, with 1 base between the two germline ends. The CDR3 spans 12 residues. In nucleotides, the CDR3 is TGTGCCAGCAGCTTAGAGAACTATGGCTACACCTTC. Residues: CASSLENYGYTF. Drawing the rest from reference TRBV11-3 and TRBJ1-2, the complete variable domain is EAGVVQSPRYKIIEKKQPVAFWCNPISGHNTLYWYLQNLGQGPELLIRYENEEAVDDSQLPKDRFSAERLKGVDSTLKIQPAELGDSAVYLCASSLENYGYTFGSGTRLTVV.

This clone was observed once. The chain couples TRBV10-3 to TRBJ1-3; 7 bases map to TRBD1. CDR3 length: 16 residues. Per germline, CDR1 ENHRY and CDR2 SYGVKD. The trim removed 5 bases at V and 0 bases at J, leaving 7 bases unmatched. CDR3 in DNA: TGTGCCATCAGTCTACAGGGGCCTGGCTCTGGAAACACCATATATTTT. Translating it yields CAISLQGPGSGNTIYF.

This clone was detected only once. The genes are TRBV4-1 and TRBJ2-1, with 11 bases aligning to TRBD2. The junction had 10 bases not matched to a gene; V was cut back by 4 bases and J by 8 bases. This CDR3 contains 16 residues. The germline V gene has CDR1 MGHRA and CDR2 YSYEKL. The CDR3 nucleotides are TGCGCCAGCAGCCGCCCAACTAGCGGGGGCAGGGATGAGCAGTTCTTC. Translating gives CASSRPTSGGRDEQFF.

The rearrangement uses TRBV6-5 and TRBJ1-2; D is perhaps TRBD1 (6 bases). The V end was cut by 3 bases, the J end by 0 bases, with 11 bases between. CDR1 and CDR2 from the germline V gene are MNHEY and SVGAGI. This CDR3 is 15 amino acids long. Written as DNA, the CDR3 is TGTGCCAGCAGTTATACCGGGACACCTAACTATGGCTACACCTTC. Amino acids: CASSYTGTPNYGYTF.

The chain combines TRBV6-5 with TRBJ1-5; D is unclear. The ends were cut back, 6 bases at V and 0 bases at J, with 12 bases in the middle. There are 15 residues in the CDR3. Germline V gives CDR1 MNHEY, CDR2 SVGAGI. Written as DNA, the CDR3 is TGTGCCAGCAGGATAGACGGAATTAGCAATCAGCCCCAGCATTTT. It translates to CASRIDGISNQPQHF.

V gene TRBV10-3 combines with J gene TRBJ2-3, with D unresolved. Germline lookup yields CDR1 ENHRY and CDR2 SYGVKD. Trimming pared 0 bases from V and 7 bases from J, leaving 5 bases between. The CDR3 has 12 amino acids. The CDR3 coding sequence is TGTGCCATCAGTGAGTCGCACAATACGCAGTATTTT. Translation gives CAISESHNTQYF.

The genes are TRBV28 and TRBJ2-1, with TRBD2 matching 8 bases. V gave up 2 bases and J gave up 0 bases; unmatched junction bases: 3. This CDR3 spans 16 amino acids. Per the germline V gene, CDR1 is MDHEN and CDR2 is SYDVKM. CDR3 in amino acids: CASSLIAGTSYNEQFF. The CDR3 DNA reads TGTGCCAGCAGTTTAATAGCGGGGACCTCCTACAATGAGCAGTTCTTC.

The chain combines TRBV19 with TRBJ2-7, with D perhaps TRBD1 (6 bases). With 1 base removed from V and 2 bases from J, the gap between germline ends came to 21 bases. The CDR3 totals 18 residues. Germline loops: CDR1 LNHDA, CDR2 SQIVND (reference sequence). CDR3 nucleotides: TGTGCCAGTAGTATAGCCCCCCTCCGGGACACCGGAGCCTACGAGCAGTACTTC. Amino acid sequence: CASSIAPLRDTGAYEQYF.

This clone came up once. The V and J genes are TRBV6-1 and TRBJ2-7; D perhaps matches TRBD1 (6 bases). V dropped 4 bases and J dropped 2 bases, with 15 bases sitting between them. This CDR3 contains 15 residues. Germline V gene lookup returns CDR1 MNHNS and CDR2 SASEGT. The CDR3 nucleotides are TGTGCCAGCAGTGCCTACTCAACAGGGCCCTACGAGCAGTACGTC. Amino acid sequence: CASSAYSTGPYEQYV.

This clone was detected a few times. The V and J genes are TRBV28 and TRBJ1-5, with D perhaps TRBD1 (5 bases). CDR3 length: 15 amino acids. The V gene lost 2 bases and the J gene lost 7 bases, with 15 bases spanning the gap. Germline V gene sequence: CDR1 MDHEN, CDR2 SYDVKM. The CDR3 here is CASSLARGTHQPQHF. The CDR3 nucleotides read TGTGCCAGCAGTTTAGCCCGGGGCACCCACCAGCCCCAGCATTTT.

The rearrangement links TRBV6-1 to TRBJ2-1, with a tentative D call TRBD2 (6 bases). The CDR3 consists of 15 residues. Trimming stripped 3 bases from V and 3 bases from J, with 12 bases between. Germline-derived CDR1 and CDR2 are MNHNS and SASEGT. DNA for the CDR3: TGTGCCAGCAGTGACATCGCGGGGTTCTACAATGAGCAGTTCTTC. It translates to CASSDIAGFYNEQFF.